The 14 T cell receptor beta chains below come from one sample, sequenced in a study of cytomegalovirus exposure and HLA in healthy donors (TCRdb year 2017). Libraries were prepared through the immunoSEQ multiplex PCR assay. TCRdb provides this immuneACCESS table in a form limited to in-frame rearrangements. Some clones are lacking; in checked studies, under half of them reflect an unresolved V gene, and why the rest are absent is not known. The sample contains about 180,000 clones, 85% of them found a single time. 16% of the sample is held by the ten biggest clonotypes. The sequencing input was PBMCs. The receptors come from a man between 18 and 29 years old in good health and CMV-seropositive.

V and J are TRBV6-6 and TRBJ1-2; TRBD1 matches 8 bases. The CDR3 totals 12 residues. With 6 bases clipped from V and 7 bases from J, the junction kept 4 bases outside the gene matches. The germline CDR1 and CDR2 sequences are MNHNY and SVGAGI (reference sequence). CDR3 in DNA: TGTGCCAGCAGGGACAGGGACTTTGGCTACACCTTC. Translating it yields CASRDRDFGYTF.

The V gene is TRBV5-4, the J gene TRBJ2-2; 11 nucleotides agree with TRBD2. With 5 bases clipped from V and 0 bases from J, the junction kept 6 bases outside the gene matches. Germline V gene lookup returns CDR1 SGHNT and CDR2 YYREEE (reference sequence). CDR3 length: 17 residues. The CDR3: CASRTGTSGPNTGELFF. DNA of the CDR3: TGTGCCAGCAGGACCGGGACTAGCGGACCGAACACCGGGGAGCTGTTTTTT.

J is TRBJ1-3 and V is TRBV13; no definite D call. The CDR3 covers 16 residues. The V end lost 0 bases, the J end lost 0 bases, and 9 bases lay between the germline ends. The germline gives CDR1 PRHDT, CDR2 FYEKMQ (reference sequence). The CDR3 loop reads CASSLGGKGSGNTIYF. As DNA, the CDR3 is TGTGCCAGCAGCTTAGGCGGGAAAGGCTCTGGAAACACCATATATTTT.

This clone was counted a single time. The V gene is TRBV30, the J gene TRBJ2-5; TRBD2 agrees at 7 bases. CDR1 and CDR2 (germline): GTSNPN, SVGIG (reference sequence). V lost 5 bases, J lost 3 bases, and 6 bases stayed unmatched. CDR3 size: 13 residues. In nucleotides, the CDR3 is TGTGCCTGGTCTTGGGGGGGAAAAGAGACCCAGTACTTC. Protein: CAWSWGGKETQYF.

The chain combines TRBV6-1 with TRBJ2-6; D not resolved. This CDR3 spans 14 amino acids. Per germline, CDR1 MNHNS and CDR2 SASEGT. The V and J ends lost 2 bases and 2 bases respectively, with 4 bases between them. CDR3 sequence (DNA): TGTGCCAGCAGTGAACTAGCTGGGGCCAACGTCCTGACTTTC. It codes for CASSELAGANVLTF.

Note on this clone: At one boundary the junction diverges from the germline segment, which might be a read error. CDR3 sequence (DNA): TGCGCCAGCAGCCCCCGGGCCCCAAGCGGGAGGGCCGATTTT. Translating gives CASSPRAPSGRADF. This rearrangement joins TRBV4-1 to TRBJ2-3, with 10 nucleotides matching TRBD2. Germline V gene data show CDR1 as MGHRA and CDR2 as YSYEKL. This CDR3 is built from 14 residues.

The chain is built from TRBV2 and TRBJ2-2, with D maybe TRBD1 (6 bases). Germline values: CDR1 SNHLY, CDR2 FYNNEI. V lost 8 bases and J 0 bases, leaving 13 bases between the germline ends. The CDR3 sequence is 15 residues long. The CDR3 loop is CASCAGAANTGELFF. In DNA form, the CDR3 reads TGTGCCAGCTGTGCAGGGGCAGCGAACACCGGGGAGCTGTTTTTT. Based on the CDR3 plus reference TRBV2 and TRBJ2-2, the full variable domain is EPEVTQTPSHQVTQMGQEVILRCVPISNHLYFYWYRQILGQKVEFLVSFYNNEISEKSEIFDDQFSVERPDGSNFTLKIRSTKLEDSAMYFCASCAGAANTGELFFGEGSRLTVL.

There are a few counts of this clone. The chain has TRBV2 and TRBJ2-2; 9 positions agree with TRBD1. This CDR3 comprises 15 residues. The V segment lost 8 bases and the J segment 4 bases; nucleotides outside the gene matches: 8. The germline V gene has CDR1 SNHLY and CDR2 FYNNEI. The CDR3 protein is CASQDRDRVTGELFF. CDR3 sequence (DNA): TGTGCCAGCCAGGACCGGGACAGGGTCACCGGGGAGCTGTTTTTT.

The rearrangement uses TRBV28 and TRBJ2-1, with a tentative D call TRBD2 (5 bases). V was pared by 5 bases and J by 4 bases, with 12 bases between. The CDR3 has 14 residues. The germline V gene encodes CDR1 MDHEN and CDR2 SYDVKM. CDR3 region: CASSPAVTYNEQFF. CDR3 coding DNA: TGTGCCAGCAGTCCAGCGGTCACTTACAATGAGCAGTTCTTC.

The chain recombines TRBV9 with TRBJ2-7; TRBD1 is a possible D gene (6 bases). Germline-derived CDR1 and CDR2 are SGDLS and YYNGEE. Trimming stripped 2 bases from V and 5 bases from J, with 17 bases between. The CDR3 is 15 residues long. CDR3 protein: CASSVETGPQDEQYF. The CDR3 bases are TGTGCCAGCAGCGTTGAGACAGGCCCCCAGGACGAGCAGTACTTC.

The chain joins TRBV19 to TRBJ2-7; possible D gene TRBD2, 5 bases. Between the trimmed V and J ends, which lost 6 bases and 6 bases, there was a span of 12 bases. This CDR3 region has 12 residues. Germline V CDR1 and CDR2: LNHDA, SQIVND (reference sequence). The CDR3 DNA reads TGTGCCAGTAGCGAGCGAGGGATCGAGCAGTACTTC. This translates into CASSERGIEQYF.

The gene calls are TRBV12-5 and TRBJ2-4, with 8 bases matching TRBD2. Germline CDR1 and CDR2: LGHNT and FRNRAP. V dropped 1 base and J dropped 6; count of bases not matched to a gene: 5. This CDR3 spans 15 amino acids. CDR3 in DNA: TGTGCTAGTGGTTTGGGCGGGGGGCCGCCAAACATTCAGTACTTC. This gives the protein CASGLGGGPPNIQYF.

The J gene is TRBJ1-2, the V gene TRBV6-1, with TRBD1 as a possible D gene (6 bases). Per germline, CDR1 MNHNS and CDR2 SASEGT. With 5 bases removed from V and 4 bases from J, the gap between germline ends came to 17 bases. This CDR3 contains 15 residues. The CDR3 DNA reads TGTGCCAGCAGTAACCCGGGACAAGACTCCTATGGCTACACCTTC. This gives the protein CASSNPGQDSYGYTF.

The gene calls are TRBV7-8 and TRBJ2-3; D unclear. V dropped 5 bases and J dropped 6 bases, with 9 bases sitting between them. This CDR3 spans 12 amino acids. CDR1 SGHVS and CDR2 FQNEAQ come from the germline V gene. CDR3 sequence: CASSDKLDTQYF. In DNA form, the CDR3 reads TGTGCCAGCAGCGATAAACTGGATACGCAGTATTTT. The full variable domain, completed using reference TRBV7-8 and TRBJ2-3, is GAGVSQSPRYKVAKRGQDVALRCDPISGHVSLFWYQQALGQGPEFLTYFQNEAQLDKSGLPSDRFFAERPEGSVSTLKIQRTQQEDSAVYLCASSDKLDTQYFGPGTRLTVL.